The next 7 T cell receptor beta chains were all read from a single sample in a study of T cell responses to AZD1222 COVID-19 vaccine. The data were produced by immunoSEQ multiplex PCR, yet TCRdb's version contains in-frame clones alone and is incomplete. The repertoire has about 88,000 clones, under 90% of them found once; the top ten carry 2% to 3%. Material: peripheral blood, obtained on day 0 of AZD1222 vaccination. The receptor set was obtained from an adult in good health.

The chain links TRBV19 to TRBJ1-5; 10 bases map to TRBD1. The germline CDR1 and CDR2 sequences are LNHDA and SQIVND (reference sequence). V shed 8 bases, J shed 4 bases, and the junction held 5 bases outside the gene matches. The CDR3 loop spans 14 amino acids. The CDR3 loop reads CASGQDRGNQPQHF. The CDR3 region has the DNA TGTGCCAGTGGTCAGGACAGGGGGAATCAGCCCCAGCATTTT.

The rearrangement joins TRBV3-1 (or the pseudogene TRBV3-2) to TRBJ2-7; 8 bases are a match to TRBD1. The CDR3 spans 16 residues. After removal of 5 bases from V and 2 bases from J, the junction contained 11 bases not matched to a gene. Germline V gives CDR1 LGHDT, CDR2 YNNKEL (reference sequence). CDR3 bases: TGTGCCAGCAGCGTCCAGACGACAGGGGACACCTACGAGCAGTACTTC. Amino acids: CASSVQTTGDTYEQYF.

The rearrangement links TRBV7-8 to TRBJ2-1; 15 positions match TRBD2. The CDR3 is 18 residues long. Germline lookup yields CDR1 SGHVS and CDR2 FQNEAQ. The J segment lost 7 bases and the V segment lost 5 bases, leaving 12 bases of the junction unmatched. CDR3 DNA sequence: TGTGCCAGCAGCCGAGGGACTAGCGGGAGGAGAGTGGGAAATGAGCAGTTCTTC. Translation gives CASSRGTSGRRVGNEQFF.

The V and J genes are TRBV7-9 and TRBJ1-2; D unclear. V lost 1 base to trimming and J lost 7 bases, with 4 bases between them. This CDR3 is built from 11 residues. Germline V gene data show CDR1 as SEHNR and CDR2 as FQNEAQ (reference sequence). CDR3 residues: CASSLEGGYTF. Here the CDR3 DNA reads TGTGCCAGCAGCTTAGAGGGTGGCTACACCTTC. The whole variable domain, filled in from reference TRBV7-9 and TRBJ1-2, reads DTGVSQNPRHKITKRGQNVTFRCDPISEHNRLYWYRQTLGQGPEFLTYFQNEAQLEKSRLLSDRFSAERPKGSFSTLEIQRTEQGDSAMYLCASSLEGGYTFGSGTRLTVV.

This chain connects TRBV30 to TRBJ1-2; weak D call: TRBD1 (6 bases). V lost 2 bases, J lost 3 bases, and 13 bases lay in between. Germline CDR1 and CDR2: GTSNPN and SVGIG (reference sequence). There are 14 residues in the CDR3. CDR3 nucleotide sequence: TGTGCCTGGAGTCAAGGGGGGGATTACTATGGCTACACCTTC. The encoded protein is CAWSQGGDYYGYTF.

The sample holds one count of this clone. This rearrangement joins TRBV7-6 to TRBJ1-3, with 8 bases that match TRBD1. V was pared by 2 bases and J by 4 bases, with 4 bases of the junction left unmatched. This CDR3 is 15 amino acids long. Germline values: CDR1 SGHVS, CDR2 FNYEAQ. The CDR3: CASSLQGAGGNTIYF. The CDR3 nucleotides read TGTGCCAGCAGCTTACAGGGGGCTGGGGGAAACACCATATATTTT.

V is TRBV7-6 and J is TRBJ2-2, with D possibly being TRBD1 or TRBD2 (5 bases each). Germline CDR1 SGHVS, CDR2 FNYEAQ. The CDR3 totals 16 residues. Trimming cost V 0 bases and J 4 bases, with 12 bases left between them. For the CDR3, the DNA is TGTGCCAGCAGCTTAGCCCCGGGGACGGGCACCGGGGAGCTGTTTTTT. Translation gives CASSLAPGTGTGELFF.